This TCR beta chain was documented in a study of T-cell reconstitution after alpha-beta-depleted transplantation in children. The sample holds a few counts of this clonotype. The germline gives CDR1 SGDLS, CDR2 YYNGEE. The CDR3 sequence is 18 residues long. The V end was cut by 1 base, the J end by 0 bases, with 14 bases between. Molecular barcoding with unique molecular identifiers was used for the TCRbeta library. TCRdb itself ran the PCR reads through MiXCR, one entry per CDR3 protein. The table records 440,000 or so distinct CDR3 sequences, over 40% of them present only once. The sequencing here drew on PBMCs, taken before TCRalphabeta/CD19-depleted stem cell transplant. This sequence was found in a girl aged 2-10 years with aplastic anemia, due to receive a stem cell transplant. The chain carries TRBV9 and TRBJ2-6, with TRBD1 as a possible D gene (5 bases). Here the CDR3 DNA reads TGTGCCAGCAGCGTAAGCCCATGGACACTCTCTGGGGCCAACGTCCTGACTTTC. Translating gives CASSVSPWTLSGANVLTF.